This T cell receptor (beta chain) was obtained from a study of shared clonotypes between healthy human individuals. For the study at large: The study used three CD4 naive, three CD4 memory, two CD8 naive and one CD8 memory plate per donor.

Positive CCR7 selection of CD45RO-negative cells yielded the naive CD8 cells, and terminally differentiated effector memory CD45RA+ cells were excluded. Nashville, Tennessee was home to all donors, each a Caucasian adult. Repertoires were generated with immunoSEQ multiplex PCR, while TCRdb's copy carries only in-frame clones and drops some. The sample contains roughly 850,000 clones, about 96% of which appear only once. The CDR3 is 12 amino acids. Germline V lookup: CDR1 MNHNS, CDR2 SASEGT. Trimming removed 7 bases at V and 6 bases at J, with 10 bases between. The rearrangement joins TRBV6-1 to TRBJ1-5; D possibly corresponds to TRBD1 (5 bases). Sequenced: naive CD8+ T cells sorted from blood. The sequence was obtained from a young man in good health. The CDR3, as DNA: TGTGCCAGCATGGAGGGGCCTCAGCCCCAGCATTTT. This codes for CASMEGPQPQHF.